These T cell receptor beta chains were read from a single sample in a study of cytomegalovirus exposure and HLA in healthy donors. Method: immunoSEQ multiplex PCR; TCRdb's copy keeps in-frame clones and lacks some. The data contain 90,000 to 100,000 clones, less than 80% of them singletons. The sample was PBMCs. Source of these receptors: a woman in her 40s in good health and CMV-seronegative. CDR3s include the opening cysteine and the closing phenylalanine or tryptophan. A D gene is named only where the DNA matches it firmly. Some rows mark clone size as missing; the rest say once, few, many or name a class of expanded clone.

TRBJ2-1 TRBV10-3 NA NA CAISKGAGDYNEQFF TGTGCCATCAGTAAAGGGGCAGGGGACTACAATGAGCAGTTCTTC
TRBJ2-3 TRBV6-1 NA NA CASSLRAQYF TGTGCCAGCAGTCTCCGGGCGCAGTATTTT
TRBJ2-6 TRBV10-3 TRBD1 NA CAITTGDAGANVLTF TGTGCCATCACCACAGGGGATGCTGGGGCCAACGTCCTGACTTTC
TRBJ2-2 TRBV19 TRBD2 NA CASMTSFYTGELFF TGTGCCAGTATGACTAGCTTCTACACCGGGGAGCTGTTTTTT
TRBJ1-2 TRBV2 TRBD1 few CASRTGTGGYGYTF TGTGCCAGCAGGACCGGGACAGGGGGCTATGGCTACACCTTC
TRBJ1-3 TRBV28 TRBD1 NA CASRGTGGRNTIYF TGTGCCAGCAGAGGGACAGGCGGAAGAAACACCATATATTTT
TRBJ1-1 TRBV28 TRBD1 NA CASSLTGALNTEAFF TGTGCCAGCAGTTTGACAGGGGCTCTGAACACTGAAGCTTTCTTT
TRBJ1-5 TRBV7-8 TRBD1 NA CASSLTGGGWVQPQHF TGTGCCAGCAGCTTAACAGGGGGCGGTTGGGTTCAGCCCCAGCATTTT
TRBJ1-1 TRBV5-6 NA few CASSLLQTRVTFF TGTGCCAGCAGCTTGCTACAGACCCGTGTAACTTTCTTT
TRBJ2-1 TRBV28 TRBD1 once CASSFQWTGYEQFF TGTGCCAGCAGTTTCCAATGGACAGGGTATGAGCAGTTCTTC
TRBJ1-2 TRBV6-5 NA few CASSPGLLRDYGYTF TGTGCCAGCAGTCCGGGACTCCTAAGGGACTATGGCTACACCTTC
TRBJ1-4 TRBV4-1 NA NA CASSLPGATNEKLFF TGCGCCAGCAGCCTTCCCGGGGCAACTAATGAAAAACTGTTTTTT
TRBJ1-6 TRBV28 TRBD1 NA CASGGQGAYNSPLHF TGTGCCAGCGGAGGACAGGGGGCCTATAATTCACCCCTCCACTTT
TRBJ1-4 TRBV28 NA once CASSPLRLSLAEKLFF TGTGCCAGCAGTCCCCTCAGACTGAGTCTGGCGGAAAAACTGTTTTTT
TRBJ1-2 TRBV19 TRBD1 few CASSTRDRGFYGYTF TGTGCCAGTAGTACCCGGGACAGGGGATTCTATGGCTACACCTTC
TRBJ2-2 TRBV28 TRBD2 NA CASSLGPGGTGELFF TGTGCCAGCAGTCTCGGGCCGGGGGGCACCGGGGAGCTGTTTTTT
TRBJ2-5 TRBV13 TRBD1 NA CASSNTGEETQYF TGTGCCAGCAGCAACACAGGGGAAGAGACCCAGTACTTC